This TCR beta chain was identified in a study of shared clonotypes between healthy human individuals. Whole-study results and caveats: Generally, estimated richness proved larger in naive subsets than it did in memory subsets. Despite large depth, sorted-subset datasets appeared incompletely sequenced.

The CDR3 runs 15 residues. V lost 9 bases, J lost 11 bases, and 16 bases stayed unmatched. The germline CDR1 and CDR2 sequences are MNHEY and SMNVEV (reference sequence). CD45RA-negative memory and CD45RA+ naive subsets were split from the CD4+ cells. A word on this clone: Its antigen is not known.

Sequenced by immunoSEQ multiplex PCR; TCRdb stores in-frame clones only, minus some. The sample includes roughly 2.5 million clones, approximately 94% of them seen just once. The sequenced material came from naive CD4+ T cells sorted from blood. The subset is: CD45RA+ positively selected. The TCR was taken from a man aged 18 to 35 in good health. The V call is TRBV27, the J call TRBJ2-5; 12 positions match TRBD2. This CDR3 reads CASSVLAGGPKEQYF. CDR3 sequence (DNA): TGTGCCAGTAGCGTTCTAGCGGGAGGGCCGAAGGAGCAGTACTTC.